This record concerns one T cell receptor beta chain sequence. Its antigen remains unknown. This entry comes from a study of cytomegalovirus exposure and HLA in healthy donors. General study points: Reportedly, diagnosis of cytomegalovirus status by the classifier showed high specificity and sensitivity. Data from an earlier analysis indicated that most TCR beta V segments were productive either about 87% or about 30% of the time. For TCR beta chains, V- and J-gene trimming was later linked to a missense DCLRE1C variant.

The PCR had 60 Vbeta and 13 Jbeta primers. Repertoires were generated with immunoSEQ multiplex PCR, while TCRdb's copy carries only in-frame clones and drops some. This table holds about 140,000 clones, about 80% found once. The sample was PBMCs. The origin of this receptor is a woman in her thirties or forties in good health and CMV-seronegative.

The CDR3 DNA sequence: TGCGCCAGCAGCCCCCGGACTAGCGGGTCGACCCATCAAGAGACCCAGTACTTC. Its translation: CASSPRTSGSTHQETQYF. The rearrangement uses TRBV4-1 and TRBJ2-5; 11 bases map to TRBD2. V gave up 4 bases and J gave up 2 bases; unmatched junction bases: 12. CDR3 length: 18 residues. CDR1 and CDR2 (germline): MGHRA, YSYEKL.